This TCR beta chain was identified in a study of T cells in Graves' hyperthyroidism and ophthalmopathy. Recently diagnosed hyperthyroidism of less than 2 months' duration affected patients aged 18 to 65. The V gene lost 5 bases and the J gene lost 2 bases, with 10 bases spanning the gap. Germline V CDR1 and CDR2: LNHDA, SQIVND (reference sequence). This CDR3 region has 13 residues. This clonotype was seen many times. TCR beta CDR3 region amplification was performed from RNA transcripts. First-round RT-PCR of the TCR CDR3 relied on the HTBI primer set. Each CDR3 protein gets one entry after TCRdb re-called the multiplex PCR reads with MiXCR. The table includes hundreds of thousands of distinct CDR3 sequences, 40% to 55% detected once.

V usage is TRBV19 and J usage is TRBJ2-7; D is undetermined. Sequences were obtained from peripheral blood or thyroid tissue (not recorded which). The receptor was derived from a young woman with Graves' hyperthyroidism. CDR3 nucleotides: TGTGCCAGTAGTCGTCACGGAACCTACGAGCAGTACTTC. It codes for CASSRHGTYEQYF.